Listed below are T cell receptor beta chains from one sample, sequenced in a study of shared clonotypes between healthy human individuals. Some clones are missing from TCRdb's copy, which holds only in-frame ones; the method was immunoSEQ multiplex PCR. The data show 600,000 or so clones, with 85% to 95% seen just once and around 0.11% held by the top ten. The sample comprised naive CD8+ T cells sorted from blood. The receptor source for this set is a woman in her 30s in good health. Each CDR3 is given with its conserved first and last residue. D genes are given only for firm matches. Not all rows give a size; the values are once, few, many and, for expanded clones, a class.

TRBV10-3,TRBJ2-7,.,.,TGTGCCATCACCCGAACACGGACCAGAAAATACGAGCAGTACTTC,CAITRTRTRKYEQYF
TRBV27,TRBJ2-1,.,TRBD2,TGTGCCAGCAGTTTCGGGGGGTCTGAGCAGTTCTTC,CASSFGGSEQFF
TRBV5-1,TRBJ2-7,.,.,TGCGCCAGCAGCTGGGAAGAGGTTAACTACGAGCAGTACTTC,CASSWEEVNYEQYF
TRBV9,TRBJ1-2,.,.,TGTGCCAGCAGCGTAGGAGGGAATGGCTACACCTTC,CASSVGGNGYTF
TRBV6-5,TRBJ1-1,few,.,TGTGCCAGCAGACCAGGGGTGAACACTGAAGCTTTCTTT,CASRPGVNTEAFF
TRBV23-1,TRBJ2-7,.,.,TGCGCCAGCAGTAATTCCGCGGGACACCTAACAAACTACGAGCAGTACTTC,CASSNSAGHLTNYEQYF
TRBV6-6,TRBJ2-7,.,.,TGTGCCAGCAGTTACAACGTCTACGAGCAGTACTTC,CASSYNVYEQYF
TRBV5-1,TRBJ1-1,.,.,TGCGCCAGCAGCTTGGCGCCGGCCCCGAAGGACACTGAAGCTTTCTTT,CASSLAPAPKDTEAFF
TRBV29-1,TRBJ2-2,.,TRBD1,TGCAGCGCGACTGGGGGACAGGGTACCGGGGAGCTGTTTTTT,CSATGGQGTGELFF
TRBV2,TRBJ1-3,.,TRBD1,TGTGCCAGCAGCTCAGAGGACAGGGGTCAGCACACCATATATTTT,CASSSEDRGQHTIYF
TRBV19,TRBJ2-7,.,TRBD2,TGTGCCAGTAGTTTGACTAGCGGGGGAACCTACGAGCAGTACTTC,CASSLTSGGTYEQYF
TRBV15,TRBJ2-1,.,.,TGTGCCACCAGCAGCACAAAGAAGCGTTTAGGCTACAATGAGCAGTTCTTC,CATSSTKKRLGYNEQFF
TRBV28,TRBJ1-1,once,.,TGTGCCAGCAGTTTAGCTCCGCAGAACACTGAAGCTTTCTTT,CASSLAPQNTEAFF
TRBV7-9,TRBJ2-1,.,TRBD2,TGTGCGGGAGGACTAGGAGGGCGGGAGCAGTTCTTC,CAGGLGGREQFF
TRBV28,TRBJ2-1,.,.,TGTGCCAGCAGTTCCTCCGCGACGTCTCGAAATGAGCAGTTCTTC,CASSSSATSRNEQFF
TRBV25-1,TRBJ1-5,.,.,TGTGCCAGCAGCAGCTATAGCAATCAGCCCCAGCATTTT,CASSSYSNQPQHF
TRBV7-9,TRBJ2-1,.,TRBD1,TGTGCCAGCAGCTTATTTGACGGGACAGGGAGCAATGAGCAGTTCTTC,CASSLFDGTGSNEQFF
TRBV7-3,TRBJ2-1,.,TRBD1,TGTGCCAGCAGCCCAGCCGGGACAGGTTACAATGAGCAGTTCTTC,CASSPAGTGYNEQFF
TRBV28,TRBJ2-1,.,.,TGTGCCAGCAGTTTAGGGCAGGATTACTACAATGAGCAGTTCTTC,CASSLGQDYYNEQFF
TRBV4-1,TRBJ1-2,.,.,TGCGCCAGCAGCCAAGGCTTCAATGGGGGAAACTATGGCTACACCTTC,CASSQGFNGGNYGYTF
TRBV5-1,TRBJ2-7,.,.,TGCGCCAGCAGCCTGGAGCCGGCGTGGGAGCAGTACTTC,CASSLEPAWEQYF
TRBV4-1,TRBJ2-7,.,.,TGCGCCAGCAGCCAAGAGGCAGCTAACCCATACGAGCAGTACTTC,CASSQEAANPYEQYF
TRBV28,TRBJ2-3,.,TRBD2,TGTGCCAGCAGTTTACCACCCCCCCAAGCGGGAGCCTTAACAGATACGCAGTATTTT,CASSLPPPQAGALTDTQYF
TRBV2,TRBJ2-2,.,.,TGTGCCAGAAAAGCAGCGAACACCGGGGAGCTGTTTTTT,CARKAANTGELFF
TRBV19,TRBJ2-2,.,.,TGTGCCAGTATGAACGCCGGGGAGCTGTTTTTT,CASMNAGELFF
TRBV28,TRBJ2-7,.,TRBD2,TGTGCCAGCAGTACCGGGACTAGATCCTACGAGCAGTACTTC,CASSTGTRSYEQYF
TRBV27,TRBJ2-7,.,.,TGTGCCAGCAGTTATGGGGGGCTGAGTGAGCAGTACTTC,CASSYGGLSEQYF